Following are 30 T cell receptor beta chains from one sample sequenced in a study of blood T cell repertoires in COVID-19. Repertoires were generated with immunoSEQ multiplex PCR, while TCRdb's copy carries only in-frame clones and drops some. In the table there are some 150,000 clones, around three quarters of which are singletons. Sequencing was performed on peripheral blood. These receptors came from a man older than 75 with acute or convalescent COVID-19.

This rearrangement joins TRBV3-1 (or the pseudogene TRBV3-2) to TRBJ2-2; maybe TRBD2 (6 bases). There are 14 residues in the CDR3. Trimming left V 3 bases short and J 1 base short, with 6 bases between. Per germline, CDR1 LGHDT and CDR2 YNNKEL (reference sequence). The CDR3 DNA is TGTGCCAGCAGCCAGGGGGGGAACACCGGGGAGCTGTTTTTT. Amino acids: CASSQGGNTGELFF.

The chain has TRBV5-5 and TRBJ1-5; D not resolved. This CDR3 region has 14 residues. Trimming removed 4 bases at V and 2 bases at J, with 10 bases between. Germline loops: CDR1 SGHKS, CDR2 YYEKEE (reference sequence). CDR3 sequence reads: CASSGHPGNQPQHF. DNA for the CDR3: TGTGCCAGCAGCGGGCACCCCGGCAATCAGCCCCAGCATTTT.

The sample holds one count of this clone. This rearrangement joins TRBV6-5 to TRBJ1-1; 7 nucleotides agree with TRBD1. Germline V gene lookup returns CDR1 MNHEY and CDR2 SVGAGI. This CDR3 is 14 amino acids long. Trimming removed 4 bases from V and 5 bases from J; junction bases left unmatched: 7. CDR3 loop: CASSFITGETEAFF. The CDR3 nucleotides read TGTGCCAGCAGTTTCATTACAGGGGAGACTGAAGCTTTCTTT.

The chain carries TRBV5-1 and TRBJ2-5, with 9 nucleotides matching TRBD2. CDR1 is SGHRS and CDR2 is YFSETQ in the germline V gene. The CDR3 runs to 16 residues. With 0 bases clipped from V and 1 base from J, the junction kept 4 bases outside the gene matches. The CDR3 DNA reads TGCGCCAGCAGCTTGGATAGCGGGGGACTCCAAGAGACCCAGTACTTC. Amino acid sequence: CASSLDSGGLQETQYF.

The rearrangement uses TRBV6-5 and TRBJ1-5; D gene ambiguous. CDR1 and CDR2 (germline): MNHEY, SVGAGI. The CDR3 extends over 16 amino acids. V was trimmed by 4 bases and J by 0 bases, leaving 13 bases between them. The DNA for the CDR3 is TGTGCCAGCAGTTTTCAGAAACCTCCTAGCAATCAGCCCCAGCATTTT. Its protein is CASSFQKPPSNQPQHF.

This CDR3 reads CASSPDMNTEAFF. The CDR3 coding sequence is TGTGCCAGCTCACCCGACATGAACACTGAAGCTTTCTTT. The chain uses TRBV18 and TRBJ1-1; no clear D gene. The CDR3 spans 13 residues. The germline V and J ends were trimmed by 3 bases and 0 bases, with 5 bases remaining between them. CDR1 and CDR2 from the germline V gene are KGHSH and LQKENI. Together with reference TRBV18 and TRBJ1-1, the CDR3 gives the full variable domain: NAGVMQNPRHLVRRRGQEARLRCSPMKGHSHVYWYRQLPEEGLKFMVYLQKENIIDESGMPKERFSAEFPKEGPSILRIQQVVRGDSAAYFCASSPDMNTEAFFGQGTRLTVV.

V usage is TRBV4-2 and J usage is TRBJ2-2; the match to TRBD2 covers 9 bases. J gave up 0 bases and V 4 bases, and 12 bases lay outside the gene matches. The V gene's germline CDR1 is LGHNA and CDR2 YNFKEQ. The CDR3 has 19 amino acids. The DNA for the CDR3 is TGTGCCAGCAGCCCCCGGGGTAGCGGGGGTCGCGCGAACACCGGGGAGCTGTTTTTT. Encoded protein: CASSPRGSGGRANTGELFF.

The CDR3 reads CASSQAPGETNEKLFF. The DNA of the CDR3 is TGCGCCAGCAGCCAAGCCCCGGGGGAAACTAATGAAAAACTGTTTTTT. This sequence joins TRBV4-1 and TRBJ1-4, with D possibly TRBD1 on 5 matching bases. Trimming stripped 1 base from V and 1 base from J, with 10 bases between. The CDR3 sequence is 16 residues long. CDR1 MGHRA and CDR2 YSYEKL come from the germline V gene.

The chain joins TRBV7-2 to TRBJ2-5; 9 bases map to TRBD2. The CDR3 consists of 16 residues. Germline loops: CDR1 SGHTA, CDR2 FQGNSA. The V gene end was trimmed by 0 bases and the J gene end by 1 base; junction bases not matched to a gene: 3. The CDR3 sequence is CASSLATTSGQETQYF. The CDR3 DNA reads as TGTGCCAGCAGCTTAGCGACGACTAGCGGCCAAGAGACCCAGTACTTC.

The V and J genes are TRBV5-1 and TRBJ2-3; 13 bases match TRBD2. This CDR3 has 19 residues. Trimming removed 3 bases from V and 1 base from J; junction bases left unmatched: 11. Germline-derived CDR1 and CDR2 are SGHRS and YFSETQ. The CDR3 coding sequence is TGCGCCAGCAGCTCCACACCCCCGACTAGCGGGGGGCGCACAGATACGCAGTATTTT. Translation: CASSSTPPTSGGRTDTQYF.

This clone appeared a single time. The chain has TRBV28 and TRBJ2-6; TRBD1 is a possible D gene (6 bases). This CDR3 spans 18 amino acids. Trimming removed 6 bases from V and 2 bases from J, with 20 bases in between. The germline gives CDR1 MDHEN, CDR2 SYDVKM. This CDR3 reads CASSPAPGVMAGANVLTF. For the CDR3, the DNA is TGTGCCAGCAGCCCGGCGCCAGGGGTAATGGCTGGGGCCAACGTCCTGACTTTC.

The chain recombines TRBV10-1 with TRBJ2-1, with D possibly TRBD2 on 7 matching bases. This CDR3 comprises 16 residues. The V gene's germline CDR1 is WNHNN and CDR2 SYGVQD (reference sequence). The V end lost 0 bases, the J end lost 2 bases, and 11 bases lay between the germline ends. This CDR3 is CASSESLGGPYNEQFF. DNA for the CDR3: TGCGCCAGCAGTGAGTCGTTGGGGGGGCCCTACAATGAGCAGTTCTTC.

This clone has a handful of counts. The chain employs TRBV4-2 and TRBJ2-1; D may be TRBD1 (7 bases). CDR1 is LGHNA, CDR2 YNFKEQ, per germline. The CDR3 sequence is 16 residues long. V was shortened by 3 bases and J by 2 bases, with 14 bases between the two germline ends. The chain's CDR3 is CASSQMGGQTYNEQFF. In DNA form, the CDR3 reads TGTGCCAGCAGCCAGATGGGGGGACAGACCTACAATGAGCAGTTCTTC.

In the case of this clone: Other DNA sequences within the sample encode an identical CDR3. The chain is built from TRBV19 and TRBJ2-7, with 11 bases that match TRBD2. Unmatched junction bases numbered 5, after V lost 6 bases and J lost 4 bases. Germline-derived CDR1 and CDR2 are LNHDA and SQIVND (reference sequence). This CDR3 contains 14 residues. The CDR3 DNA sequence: TGTGCCAGTAGCATTAGCGGGGGGGGATACGAGCAGTACTTC. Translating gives CASSISGGGYEQYF.

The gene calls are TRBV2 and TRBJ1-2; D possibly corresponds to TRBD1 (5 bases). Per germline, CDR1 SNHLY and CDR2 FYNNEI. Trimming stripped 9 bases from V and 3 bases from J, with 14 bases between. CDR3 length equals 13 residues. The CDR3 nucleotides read TGTGCCAGTAACAGGAAGCCTGACTATGGCTACACCTTC. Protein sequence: CASNRKPDYGYTF.

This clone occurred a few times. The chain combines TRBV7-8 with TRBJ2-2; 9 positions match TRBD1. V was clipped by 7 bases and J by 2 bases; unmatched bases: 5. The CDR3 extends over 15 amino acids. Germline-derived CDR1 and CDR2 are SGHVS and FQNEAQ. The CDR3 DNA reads TGTGCCAGCAAACCGGGACAGGGCAACACCGGGGAGCTGTTTTTT. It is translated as CASKPGQGNTGELFF.

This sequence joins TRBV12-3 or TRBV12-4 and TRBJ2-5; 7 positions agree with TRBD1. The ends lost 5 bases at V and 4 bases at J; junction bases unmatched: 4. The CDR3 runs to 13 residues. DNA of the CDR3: TGTGCCAGCAGTATACAGGGGCGAGAGACCCAGTACTTC. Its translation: CASSIQGRETQYF.

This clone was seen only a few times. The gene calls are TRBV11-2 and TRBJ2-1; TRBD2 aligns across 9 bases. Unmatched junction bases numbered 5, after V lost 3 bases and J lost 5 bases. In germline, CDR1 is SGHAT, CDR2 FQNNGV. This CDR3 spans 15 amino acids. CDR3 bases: TGTGCCAGCAGCTTGAGGCGGGGGGGCAACAATGAGCAGTTCTTC. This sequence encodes CASSLRRGGNNEQFF.

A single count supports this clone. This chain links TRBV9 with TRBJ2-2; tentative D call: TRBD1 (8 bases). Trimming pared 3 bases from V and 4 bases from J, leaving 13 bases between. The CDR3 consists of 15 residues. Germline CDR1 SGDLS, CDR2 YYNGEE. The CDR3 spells CASSAHRGGTGELFF. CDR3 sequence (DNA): TGTGCCAGCAGCGCGCACAGGGGGGGCACCGGGGAGCTGTTTTTT.

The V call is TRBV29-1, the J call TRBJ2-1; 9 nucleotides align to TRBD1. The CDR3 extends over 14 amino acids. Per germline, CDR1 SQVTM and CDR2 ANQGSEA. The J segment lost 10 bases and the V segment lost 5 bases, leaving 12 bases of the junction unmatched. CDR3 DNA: TGCAGCGTTTCTAGACAGGGGGAGCCTTTGGAGCAGTTCTTC. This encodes CSVSRQGEPLEQFF.

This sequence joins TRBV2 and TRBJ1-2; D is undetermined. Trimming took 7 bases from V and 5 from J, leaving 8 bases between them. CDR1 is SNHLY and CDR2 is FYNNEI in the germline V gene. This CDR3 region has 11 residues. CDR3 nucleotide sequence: TGTGCCAGCACCGCACGGTATGGCTACACCTTC. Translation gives CASTARYGYTF.

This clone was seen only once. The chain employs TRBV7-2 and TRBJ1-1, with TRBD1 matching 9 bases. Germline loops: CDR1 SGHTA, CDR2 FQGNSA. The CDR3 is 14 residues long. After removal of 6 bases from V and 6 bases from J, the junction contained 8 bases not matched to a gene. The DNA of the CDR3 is TGTGCCAGCAGTCCTGACAGGGGGACACCTGAAGCTTTCTTT. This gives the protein CASSPDRGTPEAFF.

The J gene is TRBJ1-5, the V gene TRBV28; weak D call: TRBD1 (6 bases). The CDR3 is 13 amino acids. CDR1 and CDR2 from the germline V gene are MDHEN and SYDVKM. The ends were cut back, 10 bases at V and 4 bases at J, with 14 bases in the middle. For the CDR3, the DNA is TGTGCCATCGGAATAGGGGGAAATCAGCCCCAGCATTTT. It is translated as CAIGIGGNQPQHF.

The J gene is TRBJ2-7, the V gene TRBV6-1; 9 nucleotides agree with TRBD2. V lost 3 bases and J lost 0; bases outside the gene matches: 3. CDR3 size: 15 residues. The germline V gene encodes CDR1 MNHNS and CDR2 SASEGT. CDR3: CASSESGRPSYEQYF. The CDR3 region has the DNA TGTGCCAGCAGTGAGAGCGGGAGGCCCTCCTACGAGCAGTACTTC.

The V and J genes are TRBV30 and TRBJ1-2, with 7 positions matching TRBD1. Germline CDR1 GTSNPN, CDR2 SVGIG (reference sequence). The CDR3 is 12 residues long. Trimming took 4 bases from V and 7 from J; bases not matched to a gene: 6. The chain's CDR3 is CAWTPEGAGYTF. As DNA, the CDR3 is TGTGCCTGGACACCCGAGGGGGCTGGCTACACCTTC.

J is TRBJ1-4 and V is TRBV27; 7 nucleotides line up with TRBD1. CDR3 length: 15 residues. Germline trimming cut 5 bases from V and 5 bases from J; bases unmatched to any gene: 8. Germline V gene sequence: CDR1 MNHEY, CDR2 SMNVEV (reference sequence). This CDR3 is CASSPSRGKNEKLFF. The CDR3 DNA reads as TGTGCCAGCAGTCCGAGCAGGGGGAAGAATGAAAAACTGTTTTTT.

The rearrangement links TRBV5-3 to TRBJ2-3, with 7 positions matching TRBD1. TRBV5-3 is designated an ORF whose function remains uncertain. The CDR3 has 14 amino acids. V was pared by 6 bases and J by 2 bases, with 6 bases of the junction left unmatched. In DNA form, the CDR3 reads TGTGCCAGAAAGGGCAGGGGGTTCACAGATACGCAGTATTTT. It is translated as CARKGRGFTDTQYF.

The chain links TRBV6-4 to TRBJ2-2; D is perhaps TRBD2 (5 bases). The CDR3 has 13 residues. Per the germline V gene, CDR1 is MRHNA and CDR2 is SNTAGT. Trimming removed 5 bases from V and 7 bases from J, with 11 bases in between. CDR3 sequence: CASSLDGVGELFF. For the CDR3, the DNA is TGTGCCAGCAGTCTGGACGGGGTCGGGGAGCTGTTTTTT.

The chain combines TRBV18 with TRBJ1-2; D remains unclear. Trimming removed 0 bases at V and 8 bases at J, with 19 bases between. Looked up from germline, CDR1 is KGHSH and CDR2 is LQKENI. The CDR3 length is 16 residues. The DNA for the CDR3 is TGTGCCAGCTCACCACCGATCGTGGCAGGTGCGGGCGGCTACACCTTC. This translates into CASSPPIVAGAGGYTF.

CDR3 bases: TGCAGCGTTACGGGACAGGGGAGGAGGGAGACCCAGTACTTC. Encoded protein: CSVTGQGRRETQYF. The V gene is TRBV29-1, the J gene TRBJ2-5, with 10 positions matching TRBD1. The CDR3 totals 14 residues. Germline CDR1 reads SQVTM; CDR2 reads ANQGSEA. Losses at the gene ends were 5 bases for V and 5 bases for J; bases not matched to a gene: 8.